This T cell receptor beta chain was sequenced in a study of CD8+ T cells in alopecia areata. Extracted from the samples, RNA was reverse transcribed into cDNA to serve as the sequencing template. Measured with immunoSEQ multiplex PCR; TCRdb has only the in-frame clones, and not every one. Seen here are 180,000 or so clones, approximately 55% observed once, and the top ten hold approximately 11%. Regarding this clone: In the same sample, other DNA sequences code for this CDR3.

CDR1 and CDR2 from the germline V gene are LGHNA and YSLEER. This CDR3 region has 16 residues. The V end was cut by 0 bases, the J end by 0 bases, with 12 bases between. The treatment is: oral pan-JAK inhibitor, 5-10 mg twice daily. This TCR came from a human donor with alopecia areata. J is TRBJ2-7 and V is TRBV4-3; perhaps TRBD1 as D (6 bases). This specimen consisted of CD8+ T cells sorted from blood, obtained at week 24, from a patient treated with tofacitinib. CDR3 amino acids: CASSQDRTGSSYEQYF. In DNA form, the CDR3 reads TGCGCCAGCAGCCAAGATCGTACAGGGAGCTCCTACGAGCAGTACTTC.